Each of the 4 T cell receptor beta chains below was sequenced from the same sample in a study of CD8 T cell repertoires and HIV-1 epitope variants. The antigens for these receptors are not known. This table comes from immunoSEQ multiplex PCR, and its TCRdb copy is limited to in-frame clones, with some not included. The data show about 5,600 clones, with 50% to 80% seen just once and 45% to 50% held by the top ten. Specimen: cultured CD8+ T cells derived from PBMCs. These TCRs come from a male donor with HIV.

The genes are TRBV5-6 and TRBJ2-1, with 7 bases aligning to TRBD2. Germline trimming cut 1 base from V and 2 bases from J; bases unmatched to any gene: 6. In germline, CDR1 is SGHDT, CDR2 YYEEEE. This CDR3 contains 16 residues. The CDR3 region is CASSLPGLTTYNEQFF. The CDR3 DNA follows: TGTGCCAGCAGCTTGCCGGGACTAACTACCTACAATGAGCAGTTCTTC.

This sequence joins TRBV6-5 and TRBJ2-7, with TRBD1 matching 8 bases. The germline CDR1 and CDR2 sequences are MNHEY and SVGAGI. This CDR3 has 14 amino acids. Trimming at V came to 5 bases and at J to 4 bases, leaving 7 bases not matched to a gene. CDR3 loop: CASSTGTGGYEQYF. In DNA, the CDR3 is TGTGCCAGCAGTACCGGGACAGGTGGTTACGAGCAGTACTTC.

This clone showed up just a few times. The V call is TRBV7-8, the J call TRBJ2-7; D possibly matches TRBD1 or TRBD2 (5 bases each). Trimming cost V 4 bases and J 0 bases, with 10 bases left between them. Germline assignment: CDR1 SGHVS and CDR2 FQNEAQ. The CDR3 sequence is 14 residues long. Here the CDR3 DNA reads TGTGCCAGCAGCTCAGGGACCTCCTCCTACGAGCAGTACTTC. This encodes CASSSGTSSYEQYF.

This chain uses TRBV11-3 with TRBJ2-5, with D possibly being TRBD2 (5 bases). The CDR3 totals 15 residues. Trimming shortened V by 5 bases and J by 5 bases, and 18 bases separated the two germline ends. The germline CDR1 and CDR2 sequences are SGHNT and YENEEA. CDR3 nucleotides: TGTGCCAGCAGCCGAGGAGGTCAGGTCGGGGAGACCCAGTACTTC. This encodes CASSRGGQVGETQYF.